The source of this T cell receptor beta chain is a study of blood T cell repertoires in COVID-19 (dated by TCRdb to 2018 to 2021). Describing the broader study: Collaborator samples came from the United States, Italy and Spain and covered acute and convalescent phases of COVID-19. The material from the prospective study consisted of cDNA or gDNA derived from T cells, B-cell-depleted T cells, or PBMCs. Where available, HLA class I and class II types were obtained from metadata supplied by the sample provider rather than from assay-based typing. Sample metadata almost always included a de-identified subject ID, COVID-19 status, age in years and sex. The repertoires were released in a freely available public database intended as a resource for research on the immune response to SARS-CoV-2. The samples were drawn from the first 160 participants of the ongoing ImmuneRACE study and from over 950 subjects provided by 6 global collaborators. Deeply sampled blood TCRbeta repertoires from subjects exposed to, actively infected with, or recovered from COVID-19 were included in the dataset. The study at large found these results: How much clinical and demographic metadata was included differed by source and by participant, and the metadata was provided uncurated.

Note on this clone: Its antigen is unknown. No base-level quality is on record; no much larger clone is a single base apart.

One collaborating source in Seattle enrolled patients during active infection and followed them longitudinally through the course of disease. The collaborating institutions used their own protocols to collect whole blood in K2EDTA tubes. Collaborator samples were shipped for TCRbeta analysis as frozen whole blood, isolated PBMCs, or DNA extracted from either sample type. TCRbeta CDR3 regions were amplified from genomic DNA using the immunoSEQ Assay, a bias-controlled multiplex PCR. Regarding the original processing steps: Within the assay, amplification of reference gene primers was used to estimate how many nucleated cells each sample contained. Sequence reads were collapsed and filtered to measure the absolute abundance of every unique TCRbeta CDR3 rearrangement. For each sample, productive Simpson clonality was calculated as the square root of Simpson's diversity index across productive rearrangements. In its TCRdb copy, this immuneACCESS table keeps in-frame sequences only and misses some clones. Where compared with another copy, unresolved V genes explain less than half of these, and the others have no known cause. The V and J calls and clone size are taken from that table; D and trimming were inferred from the DNA. The sample profile shows about 170,000 clones; around 85% of them were found once. The top ten hold approximately 7% of the sample.

The CDR3 covers 14 residues, taking in both the cysteine and the phenylalanine. The only DNA kept is the CDR3, 42 bases in frame from the first base. CDR1 SNHLY and CDR2 FYNNEI were looked up in the germline V gene. At the junction V is shortened by 5 bases and J by 2 bases; bases outside the gene matches: 1. The sequence is built from TRBV2 and TRBJ2-3, with TRBD2 identical over 10 junction bases. This sequence was found in a man of 80 years or more with COVID-19, enrolled during active disease. Sequenced material: peripheral blood. The nucleotide sequence reads TGTGCCAGCAGTCTAGCGGGGGTCACAGATACGCAGTATTTT. This encodes CASSLAGVTDTQYF.